These 27 T cell receptor beta chains came from one sample sequenced in a study of shared clonotypes between healthy human individuals. In the naive CD8 group, cells lacked CD45RO and were positively selected for CCR7, so terminally differentiated effector memory CD45RA+ cells were left out. The data were produced by immunoSEQ multiplex PCR, yet TCRdb's version contains in-frame clones alone and is incomplete. The profile shows 1.5 million to 2.5 million clones, about 95% of them singletons. The sequenced material came from naive CD8+ T cells sorted from blood. The source of these receptors is a man younger than 30 in good health.

This chain uses TRBV9 with TRBJ1-2; D gene unclear. Trimming stripped 4 bases from V and 6 bases from J, with 22 bases between. This CDR3 comprises 16 residues. CDR1 SGDLS and CDR2 YYNGEE come from the germline V gene. CDR3 nucleotides: TGTGCCAGCAGCCCTACGATGACTGCCATTACCAATGGCTACACCTTC. Amino acid sequence: CASSPTMTAITNGYTF. Drawing the rest from reference TRBV9 and TRBJ1-2, the complete variable domain is DSGVTQTPKHLITATGQRVTLRCSPRSGDLSVYWYQQSLDQGLQFLIQYYNGEERAKGNILERFSAQQFPDLHSELNLSSLELGDSALYFCASSPTMTAITNGYTFGSGTRLTVV.

The chain is built from TRBV11-2 and TRBJ2-1; 13 nucleotides agree with TRBD2. The CDR3 contains 15 residues. CDR1 is SGHAT, CDR2 FQNNGV, per germline. Trimming took 5 bases from V and 15 from J; bases not matched to a gene: 13. DNA of the CDR3: TGTGCCAGCAGCCACCGGACTAGCGGGAGTCCTGAACCGTTCTTC. This translates into CASSHRTSGSPEPFF.

The chain recombines TRBV4-3 with TRBJ2-1, with TRBD2 identical over 8 bases. The length of the CDR3 is 15 residues. Germline V gene sequence: CDR1 LGHNA, CDR2 YSLEER. Trimming took 3 bases from V and 5 from J; bases not matched to a gene: 6. CDR3 residues: CASSHISGNHNEQFF. The CDR3 region has the DNA TGCGCCAGCAGCCATATTAGCGGGAACCACAATGAGCAGTTCTTC.

This clone was counted a single time. The CDR3 reads CSVEDGEDEQYF. The CDR3 DNA reads TGCAGCGTTGAAGATGGGGAGGACGAGCAGTACTTC. The chain carries TRBV29-1 and TRBJ2-7; D perhaps matches TRBD2 (6 bases). Germline V gives CDR1 SQVTM, CDR2 ANQGSEA. Trimming took off 0 bases at V and 5 bases at J, with 8 bases between the two ends. The CDR3 runs to 12 residues.

A word on this clone: Other DNA variants within this sample encode the same CDR3. This chain links TRBV4-1 with TRBJ2-3, with unresolved D. V was trimmed by 1 base and J by 6 bases, leaving 5 bases between them. The CDR3 extends over 12 amino acids. The V gene's germline CDR1 is MGHRA and CDR2 YSYEKL. The DNA of the CDR3 is TGCGCCAGCAGCCAAGTTCCGGATACGCAGTATTTT. This sequence encodes CASSQVPDTQYF.

The chain combines TRBV5-4 with TRBJ2-6, with 7 bases that match TRBD1. From germline, CDR1 is SGHNT and CDR2 YYREEE (reference sequence). CDR3 length: 17 amino acids. Trimming took 2 bases from V and 4 from J; bases not matched to a gene: 9. The CDR3 DNA sequence: TGTGCCAGCAGCTTCCGGGACAGCATACTGGGGGCCAACGTCCTGACTTTC. Residues: CASSFRDSILGANVLTF.

The chain joins TRBV15 to TRBJ1-5; D uncertain. V was pared by 0 bases and J by 7 bases, with 13 bases between. CDR3 length equals 15 residues. Looked up from germline, CDR1 is LNHNV and CDR2 is YYDKDF (reference sequence). CDR3 in DNA: TGTGCCACCAGCAGAGAGATGGGCGGTGGGCAGCCCCAGCATTTT. Amino acid sequence: CATSREMGGGQPQHF.

The gene calls are TRBV5-6 and TRBJ1-4, with a weak D call TRBD1 (6 bases). Germline CDR1 and CDR2: SGHDT and YYEEEE. The V gene lost 2 bases and the J gene lost 5 bases, with 19 bases spanning the gap. This CDR3 comprises 17 residues. Written as DNA, the CDR3 is TGTGCCAGCAGCTTAGTCGAAGCAGGGGCGAGAAATGAAAAACTGTTTTTT. Translating gives CASSLVEAGARNEKLFF.

The chain combines TRBV7-9 with TRBJ1-1; weak D call: TRBD1 (5 bases). Trimming took off 4 bases at V and 1 base at J, with 10 bases between the two ends. Per germline, CDR1 SEHNR and CDR2 FQNEAQ (reference sequence). CDR3 length: 14 residues. The CDR3 spells CASSSADRNTEAFF. For the CDR3, the DNA is TGTGCCAGCAGCTCAGCTGACAGGAACACTGAAGCTTTCTTT.

The chain combines TRBV6-1 with TRBJ1-2, with TRBD1 identical over 8 bases. Trimming cost V 1 base and J 0 bases; bases outside gene matches: 1. Germline-derived CDR1 and CDR2 are MNHNS and SASEGT. The CDR3 runs 15 residues. Here the CDR3 reads CASSEGTGPNYGYTF. Here the CDR3 DNA reads TGTGCCAGCAGTGAAGGGACAGGGCCTAACTATGGCTACACCTTC.

CDR3 nucleotide sequence: TGCGCCAGCAGCTTGGCGTCCGATCTCTATGGCTACACCTTC. It specifies CASSLASDLYGYTF. This chain joins TRBV5-1 and TRBJ1-2, with D uncertain. V lost 0 bases and J lost 4, with 10 bases in between. The CDR3 sequence is 14 residues long. CDR1 SGHRS and CDR2 YFSETQ come from the germline V gene.

The chain employs TRBV4-3 and TRBJ2-5, with a tentative D call TRBD2 (5 bases). Trimming cost V 1 base and J 10 bases, with 13 bases left between them. The CDR3 runs 13 residues. Germline V gene lookup returns CDR1 LGHNA and CDR2 YSLEER. The CDR3 spells CASSQVPPRDQYF. The CDR3 nucleotides are TGCGCCAGCAGCCAAGTGCCTCCCCGGGACCAGTACTTC.

In regard to this clone: This same CDR3 is encoded by further DNA sequences in the sample. In DNA, the CDR3 is TGTGCCAGCAGCTTACGGTCCTCCTACGAGCAGTACTTC. Protein: CASSLRSSYEQYF. The genes are TRBV13 and TRBJ2-7; D remains ambiguous. The CDR3 covers 13 residues. Between the trimmed V and J ends, which lost 2 bases and 0 bases, there was a span of 5 bases. CDR1 PRHDT and CDR2 FYEKMQ come from the germline V gene (reference sequence).

This clone has a single count. V usage is TRBV7-9 and J usage is TRBJ2-2; D is perhaps TRBD2 (6 bases). Trimming pared 8 bases from V and 8 bases from J, leaving 12 bases between. The CDR3 has 12 residues. From germline, CDR1 is SEHNR and CDR2 FQNEAQ (reference sequence). CDR3 sequence (DNA): TGTGCCAGCCCGGGGGATCTAGGGGAGCTGTTTTTT. This encodes CASPGDLGELFF.

The chain recombines TRBV13 with TRBJ2-3; D may be TRBD2 (6 bases). This CDR3 contains 15 residues. Germline V CDR1 and CDR2: PRHDT, FYEKMQ (reference sequence). V dropped 5 bases and J dropped 2 bases, with 14 bases sitting between them. CDR3 loop: CASSVPGTPTDTQYF. Written as DNA, the CDR3 is TGTGCCAGCAGCGTACCCGGGACTCCCACAGATACGCAGTATTTT.

This clone appeared a single time. This chain's CDR3 is CASSYLLGSSYEQYF. The CDR3 coding sequence is TGTGCCAGCAGTTATTTATTGGGAAGCTCCTACGAGCAGTACTTC. The chain combines TRBV6-5 with TRBJ2-7; D not resolved. The germline V and J ends were trimmed by 3 bases and 0 bases, with 12 bases remaining between them. Germline assignment: CDR1 MNHEY and CDR2 SVGAGI. The CDR3 has 15 residues.

The chain links TRBV5-4 to TRBJ2-7; possibly TRBD1 or TRBD2 for D (6 bases each). Trimming removed 0 bases at V and 2 bases at J, with 15 bases between. This CDR3 has 16 amino acids. CDR1 and CDR2 (germline): SGHNT, YYREEE (reference sequence). The CDR3 region is CASSLVGGFIPYEQYF. CDR3 in DNA: TGTGCCAGCAGCTTGGTCGGGGGCTTTATTCCCTACGAGCAGTACTTC.

The chain joins TRBV4-3 to TRBJ2-5; D possibly corresponds to TRBD1 (6 bases). The better agreement between TRBJ2-7 and the DNA end casts doubt on the J call. CDR1 LGHNA and CDR2 YSLEER come from the germline V gene. The CDR3 is made up of 15 amino acids. Written as DNA, the CDR3 is TGCGCCAGCAGCCAAGACCCGGACAGCTCCTACGAGCAGTACTTC. Translated, it gives CASSQDPDSSYEQYF.

CDR3 DNA sequence: TGCGCCAGCGGGGACACCAACACCGGGGAGCTGTTTTTT. Protein: CASGDTNTGELFF. The chain links TRBV10-2 to TRBJ2-2, with D maybe TRBD1 (6 bases). CDR3 length: 13 residues. Germline CDR1 and CDR2: WSHSY and SAAADI. V dropped 8 bases and J dropped 2 bases, with 9 bases sitting between them.

This sequence joins TRBV4-3 and TRBJ2-3, with TRBD2 matching 8 bases. CDR1 is LGHNA, CDR2 YSLEER, per germline. Unmatched junction bases numbered 11, after V lost 1 base and J lost 5 bases. The CDR3 extends over 17 amino acids. The CDR3 DNA reads TGCGCCAGCAGCCAAGTGAATAGCGGGGCTTTTCGAGATACGCAGTATTTT. Translating gives CASSQVNSGAFRDTQYF.

The chain is built from TRBV4-1 and TRBJ2-5, with D maybe TRBD2 (7 bases). This CDR3 has 17 residues. V lost 0 bases and J lost 4, with 18 bases in between. Germline V lookup: CDR1 MGHRA, CDR2 YSYEKL. The CDR3 DNA is TGCGCCAGCAGCCAAGATGCCCGAGGGGGGGAAGGAGAGACCCAGTACTTC. This sequence encodes CASSQDARGGEGETQYF.

The chain carries TRBV23-1 and TRBJ1-6; D perhaps matches TRBD1 (6 bases). TRBV23-1 is marked as an open reading frame, function uncertain. V gave up 5 bases and J gave up 5 bases, with 16 bases separating them. The CDR3 spans 16 residues. The CDR3 DNA reads as TGCGCCAGCAGTTGCGAATGGGACACAGATAATTCACCCCTCCACTTT. This gives the protein CASSCEWDTDNSPLHF.

The V call is TRBV30, the J call TRBJ1-2; D is undetermined. CDR1 is GTSNPN, CDR2 SVGIG, per germline (reference sequence). The length of the CDR3 is 14 residues. Trimming left V 2 bases short and J 7 bases short, with 17 bases between. The CDR3 DNA sequence: TGTGCCTGGAGTCGCCCCGAGGGCGCGGGTGGCTACACCTTC. Translation gives CAWSRPEGAGGYTF.

The J gene is TRBJ2-3, the V gene TRBV29-1; TRBD2 agrees at 13 bases. The ends lost 8 bases at V and 1 base at J; junction bases unmatched: 3. CDR1 is SQVTM, CDR2 ANQGSEA, per germline. The CDR3 is 14 amino acids. Here the CDR3 DNA reads TGCAGCTTCGGACTAGCGGGGGGCACAGATACGCAGTATTTT. Its translation is CSFGLAGGTDTQYF.

CDR3 bases: TGTGCCAGTAGGGGACGGAATCAGCCCCAGCATTTT. Translation: CASRGRNQPQHF. V usage is TRBV2 and J usage is TRBJ1-5, with D possibly TRBD1 on 5 matching bases. CDR1 and CDR2 from the germline V gene are SNHLY and FYNNEI. V shed 9 bases and J shed 4 bases, with 10 bases lying between them. The CDR3 has 12 amino acids.

The chain carries TRBV14 and TRBJ2-3; TRBD2 is a possible D gene (6 bases). V dropped 4 bases and J dropped 6 bases, with 17 bases sitting between them. This CDR3 comprises 15 residues. Germline V CDR1 and CDR2: SGHDN, FVKESK. CDR3 sequence reads: CASSPLAGTIDTQYF. CDR3 in DNA: TGTGCCAGCAGCCCCCTGGCGGGGACGATCGATACGCAGTATTTT.

The chain has TRBV7-8 and TRBJ1-5, with 9 positions matching TRBD1. V shed 3 bases, J shed 7 bases, and the junction held 7 bases outside the gene matches. The CDR3 consists of 15 residues. CDR1 SGHVS and CDR2 FQNEAQ come from the germline V gene. The CDR3, as DNA: TGTGCCAGCAGCTTGGGGACAGGGACGAGGCAGCCCCAGCATTTT. It codes for CASSLGTGTRQPQHF.